These T cell receptor beta chains were read from a single sample in a study of T-cell reconstitution after alpha-beta-depleted transplantation in children. TCRdb analysed the PCR reads with MiXCR anew, one entry per CDR3 protein. The table shows around 300,000 distinct CDR3 sequences, with around 20% occurring only once. The specimen was PBMCs, mostly from graft donor cells, collected 180 days after TCRalphabeta/CD19-depleted stem cell transplant. Receptor source: a male patient aged 10-17 years who had a stem cell transplant for acute lymphoblastic leukemia, so the T cells may come from the graft donor. Each CDR3 is given with its conserved first and last residue. Fields, in order: V gene, D gene, J gene, CDR3 length, clone size, CDR3 DNA, CDR3 protein. A D gene is named only where the DNA matches it firmly. Some rows mark clone size as missing; the rest say once, few, many or name a class of expanded clone.

V: TRBV3-1
D: TRBD2
J: TRBJ2-1
length: 16
size: few
DNA: TGTGCCAGCAGCCAAAGACTAGCGGGACCAAACAATGAGCAGTTCTTC
CDR3: CASSQRLAGPNNEQFF

V: TRBV21-1
D: .
J: TRBJ2-7
length: 11
size: few
DNA: TGTGCCAGCAGCGCCGGGACATCGCAGTACTTC
CDR3: CASSAGTSQYF

V: TRBV18
D: .
J: TRBJ2-1
length: 15
size: few
DNA: TGTGCCAGCTCACCAGTAGGGGCAAATAACAATGAGCAGTTCTTC
CDR3: CASSPVGANNNEQFF

V: TRBV18
D: .
J: TRBJ2-7
length: 13
size: .
DNA: TGTGCCAGCTCACGGGAGCACTCCTACGAGCAGTACTTC
CDR3: CASSREHSYEQYF

V: TRBV7-2
D: .
J: TRBJ2-3
length: 16
size: few
DNA: TGTGCCAGCAGCTTACCCCGGACCGTTGGAACAGATACGCAGTATTTT
CDR3: CASSLPRTVGTDTQYF

V: TRBV29-1
D: .
J: TRBJ2-3
length: 11
size: .
DNA: TGCAGCGCCGAGTTCGTGGATACGCAGTATTTT
CDR3: CSAEFVDTQYF

V: TRBV20-1
D: TRBD1
J: TRBJ2-7
length: 14
size: few
DNA: TGCAGTGCTAGAGTAAGGACAGGGGAATACGAGCAGTACTTC
CDR3: CSARVRTGEYEQYF

V: TRBV13
D: TRBD2
J: TRBJ2-7
length: 15
size: .
DNA: TGTGCCAGCAGCAAAACTAGCGCCGACTCCTACGAGCAGTACTTC
CDR3: CASSKTSADSYEQYF

V: TRBV5-1
D: .
J: TRBJ2-3
length: 14
size: few
DNA: TGCGCCAGCAGCATGAGGTCTAACTTCGATACGCAGTATTTT
CDR3: CASSMRSNFDTQYF

V: TRBV18
D: TRBD1
J: TRBJ1-1
length: 15
size: .
DNA: TGTGCCAGCTCACCAATGGGACAGGGTGGGACTGAAGCTTTCTTT
CDR3: CASSPMGQGGTEAFF

V: TRBV11-2
D: .
J: TRBJ2-7
length: 16
size: once
DNA: TGTGCCAGCAGCTTAGATCCGAGGATAGTTTTAAACGAGCAGTACTTC
CDR3: CASSLDPRIVLNEQYF

V: TRBV20-1
D: .
J: TRBJ2-1
length: 10
size: .
DNA: TGCAGTGCTGGGGCGAATGAGCAGTTCTTC
CDR3: CSAGANEQFF

V: TRBV5-1
D: TRBD1
J: TRBJ1-2
length: 15
size: .
DNA: TGCGCCAGCTTTACCGGGACAGGGTTAAAAGATGGCTACACCTTC
CDR3: CASFTGTGLKDGYTF

V: TRBV6-5
D: TRBD2
J: TRBJ2-3
length: 17
size: .
DNA: TGTGCCAGCAGTACTAGCGGGAGCAGGGTTGAGACAGATACGCAGTATTTT
CDR3: CASSTSGSRVETDTQYF

V: TRBV2
D: .
J: TRBJ1-1
length: 11
size: .
DNA: TGTGCCAGTATCATGAACACTGAAGCTTTCTTT
CDR3: CASIMNTEAFF

V: TRBV2
D: .
J: TRBJ1-2
length: 14
size: few
DNA: TGTGCCAGCAGGTCCTCTATTAATAGCTATGGCTACACCTTC
CDR3: CASRSSINSYGYTF

V: TRBV6-1
D: .
J: TRBJ1-5
length: 15
size: .
DNA: TGTGCCAGCAGTCGGGACCCCGGAGGCGCCCAGCCCCAGCATTTT
CDR3: CASSRDPGGAQPQHF

V: TRBV13
D: TRBD2
J: TRBJ2-1
length: 16
size: few
DNA: TGTGCCAGCAGCTTCCCTTTAGAGACTAGCGACAATGAGCAGTTCTTC
CDR3: CASSFPLETSDNEQFF

V: TRBV5-6
D: TRBD1
J: TRBJ2-1
length: 17
size: once
DNA: TGTGCCAGCAGCTTGGTGTACGGCAGGGGGCGCAGAAATGAGCAGTTCTTC
CDR3: CASSLVYGRGRRNEQFF

V: TRBV5-1
D: .
J: TRBJ2-2
length: 15
size: few
DNA: TGCGCCAGCAGCCTCCTAAGACAGAACACCGGGGAGCTGTTTTTT
CDR3: CASSLLRQNTGELFF

V: TRBV5-4
D: .
J: TRBJ2-7
length: 15
size: .
DNA: TGTGCCAGCAGCCGAATGGACCGCTTCTCCTACGAGCAGTACTTC
CDR3: CASSRMDRFSYEQYF

V: TRBV5-1
D: TRBD2
J: TRBJ2-3
length: 16
size: .
DNA: TGCGCCAGCAGCTTGTGGCTAGCGGCAAGGAGGGGTACGCAGTATTTT
CDR3: CASSLWLAARRGTQYF

V: TRBV4-1
D: TRBD2
J: TRBJ2-3
length: 19
size: .
DNA: TGCGCCAGCAGCCAGGGGACTAGCGGGGATTTCGAGATCACAGATACGCAGTATTTT
CDR3: CASSQGTSGDFEITDTQYF

V: TRBV7-6
D: .
J: TRBJ2-5
length: 17
size: .
DNA: TGTGCCAGCAGCCCTCTTACGGTGGGGCAATATCAAGAGACCCAGTACTTC
CDR3: CASSPLTVGQYQETQYF

V: TRBV4-1
D: .
J: TRBJ2-3
length: 17
size: .
DNA: TGCGCCAGCAGCCAAGGAGTAGTTGTGGGGGGCGCAGATACGCAGTATTTT
CDR3: CASSQGVVVGGADTQYF

V: TRBV29-1
D: .
J: TRBJ2-2
length: 16
size: few
DNA: TGCAGCGTTGAAGATCTTTGGCGGGAGAACACCGGGGAGCTGTTTTTT
CDR3: CSVEDLWRENTGELFF

V: TRBV4-1
D: .
J: TRBJ1-1
length: 16
size: few
DNA: TGCGCCAGCAGCCAAGATGTTCGCCCGGGGTACACTGAAGCTTTCTTT
CDR3: CASSQDVRPGYTEAFF

V: TRBV25-1
D: .
J: TRBJ1-4
length: 11
size: .
DNA: TGTGCCAGCATGGAAGGTGAAAAACTGTTTTTT
CDR3: CASMEGEKLFF

V: TRBV12-3/TRBV12-4
D: TRBD1
J: TRBJ2-7
length: 16
size: many
DNA: TGTGCCAGCACCTTTGGGATGGACAGGGGTAGTTTCGAGCAGTACTTC
CDR3: CASTFGMDRGSFEQYF

V: TRBV5-4
D: .
J: TRBJ2-7
length: 15
size: few
DNA: TGTGCCAGCAGCTGGGGGGTCGGAGCCTCCTACGAGCAGTACTTC
CDR3: CASSWGVGASYEQYF

V: TRBV7-9
D: .
J: TRBJ2-5
length: 14
size: .
DNA: TGTGCCAGCAGCTTAAGGGGGTGGAAAGAGACCCAGTACTTC
CDR3: CASSLRGWKETQYF

V: TRBV24-1
D: TRBD1
J: TRBJ2-1
length: 16
size: .
DNA: TGTGCCACCAGTGAATCCGACAGGGGAATGGAAAATGAGCAGTTCTTC
CDR3: CATSESDRGMENEQFF

V: TRBV25-1
D: .
J: TRBJ2-2
length: 14
size: .
DNA: TGTGCCAGCACGGGAACACCAACCACCGGGGAGCTGTTTTTT
CDR3: CASTGTPTTGELFF

V: TRBV7-8
D: TRBD2
J: TRBJ2-1
length: 18
size: few
DNA: TGTGCCAGCAGCTTCACCACTAGCGGGAGAATCTCCTACAATGAGCAGTTCTTC
CDR3: CASSFTTSGRISYNEQFF

V: TRBV19
D: .
J: TRBJ2-1
length: 15
size: .
DNA: TGTGCCAGTAGTCTTTACAGGGGAGCGGGCCATGAGCAGTTCTTC
CDR3: CASSLYRGAGHEQFF

V: TRBV7-9
D: .
J: TRBJ2-3
length: 15
size: .
DNA: TGTGCCAGCAGCTTAGATTGGACGATGACAGATACGCAGTATTTT
CDR3: CASSLDWTMTDTQYF

V: TRBV20-1
D: .
J: TRBJ2-5
length: 12
size: few
DNA: TGCAGTGCCCTTACTGTCCAAGAGACCCAGTACTTC
CDR3: CSALTVQETQYF

V: TRBV5-1
D: .
J: TRBJ1-4
length: 14
size: .
DNA: TGCGCCAGCAGCTTGACAGGCCTCAATGAAAAACTGTTTTTT
CDR3: CASSLTGLNEKLFF

V: TRBV7-9
D: TRBD1
J: TRBJ1-2
length: 13
size: few
DNA: TGTGCCAGCAGCTCGGGACAGGGGAAGGGCTACACCTTC
CDR3: CASSSGQGKGYTF

V: TRBV4-2
D: .
J: TRBJ2-7
length: 14
size: .
DNA: TGTGCCAGCAGCCAAGTGGGACCACCCTACGAGCAGTACTTC
CDR3: CASSQVGPPYEQYF

V: TRBV6-5
D: TRBD2
J: TRBJ2-7
length: 18
size: few
DNA: TGTGCCAGCAGTTACTCGAACGGAGGCGGGAGGGTCTCCTACGAGCAGTACTTC
CDR3: CASSYSNGGGRVSYEQYF

V: TRBV7-2
D: TRBD1
J: TRBJ1-4
length: 15
size: once
DNA: TGTGCCAGCAGCCCCCAGGGGGTGGCTAATGAAAAACTGTTTTTT
CDR3: CASSPQGVANEKLFF

V: TRBV29-1
D: .
J: TRBJ1-2
length: 13
size: .
DNA: TGCAGCGTGACTACAGGCTCTAACTATGGCTACACCTTC
CDR3: CSVTTGSNYGYTF

V: TRBV7-2
D: TRBD1
J: TRBJ2-7
length: 14
size: .
DNA: TGTGCCAGCAGCTTACTCGGACAGGGATACGAGCAGTACTTC
CDR3: CASSLLGQGYEQYF

V: TRBV10-3
D: TRBD2
J: TRBJ2-7
length: 12
size: .
DNA: TGTGCCATCGGCGGGAGTTCCCACGAGCAGTACTTC
CDR3: CAIGGSSHEQYF

V: TRBV6-5
D: .
J: TRBJ1-2
length: 15
size: few
DNA: TGTGCCAGCAGTTACTCTTTAGGCTTTAACTATGGCTACACCTTC
CDR3: CASSYSLGFNYGYTF

V: TRBV4-2
D: TRBD2
J: TRBJ2-7
length: 15
size: .
DNA: TGTGCCAGCAGCTTCCAGACTAGCGGGAGTTACGAGCAGTACTTC
CDR3: CASSFQTSGSYEQYF

V: TRBV7-8
D: TRBD2
J: TRBJ2-5
length: 14
size: .
DNA: TGTGCCAGCAGCTCCGACGGGGGGGCCGGGACCCAGTACTTC
CDR3: CASSSDGGAGTQYF

V: TRBV11-3
D: TRBD2
J: TRBJ2-1
length: 14
size: .
DNA: TGTGCCAGCAGCTTAAGGGGACTATACAATGAGCAGTTCTTC
CDR3: CASSLRGLYNEQFF

V: TRBV3-1
D: TRBD1
J: TRBJ2-7
length: 15
size: .
DNA: TGTGCCAGCAGCCACTACAGGGGAAGTTCTAACGAGCAGTACTTC
CDR3: CASSHYRGSSNEQYF

V: TRBV6-2/TRBV6-3
D: TRBD2
J: TRBJ2-3
length: 16
size: .
DNA: TGTGCCAGCAGCCCCCTGCGGGAGGACCTCACAGATACGCAGTATTTT
CDR3: CASSPLREDLTDTQYF

V: TRBV4-3
D: .
J: TRBJ1-2
length: 15
size: .
DNA: TGCGCCAGCAGCCAAGACGTGGTCCTACAGAGTGGCTACACCTTC
CDR3: CASSQDVVLQSGYTF

V: TRBV29-1
D: .
J: TRBJ2-3
length: 14
size: .
DNA: TGCAGCGTCCGCGGGACTTCTAGCACAGATACGCAGTATTTT
CDR3: CSVRGTSSTDTQYF

V: TRBV29-1
D: .
J: TRBJ2-1
length: 10
size: .
DNA: TGCAGCGTTGGGTGGGTCGAGCAGTTCTTC
CDR3: CSVGWVEQFF

V: TRBV6-6
D: .
J: TRBJ2-2
length: 12
size: few
DNA: TGTGCCAGCAGAGCGGGTGGGGGGGAGCTGTTTTTT
CDR3: CASRAGGGELFF

V: TRBV7-3
D: TRBD2
J: TRBJ2-1
length: 16
size: .
DNA: TGTGCCAGCAGCTTAGCTGGACTAGCGGACTACAATGAGCAGTTCTTC
CDR3: CASSLAGLADYNEQFF

V: TRBV29-1
D: TRBD2
J: TRBJ2-5
length: 14
size: many
DNA: TGCAGCGTGGTAGCGGGAGGGCAACGGGAGACCCAGTACTTC
CDR3: CSVVAGGQRETQYF